Listed below are T cell receptor beta chains from one sample, sequenced in a study of cytomegalovirus exposure and HLA in healthy donors. Sequenced by immunoSEQ multiplex PCR; TCRdb stores in-frame clones only, minus some. The data show a few hundred thousand clones, with roughly 70% seen just once and about 1.9% held by the top ten. The sample consisted of PBMCs. These TCRs come from a woman aged 25 to 39 in good health and CMV-seronegative. Both conserved end residues are part of each CDR3. A D gene is named only where the DNA matches it firmly.

TRBV7-9,-,CASSLGRLNTEAFF
TRBV19,-,CASTPGGVLDTEAFF
TRBV7-9,TRBD2,CASSLDRAGRQETQYF
TRBV15,-,CATSRGRLGRGTDTQYF
TRBV30,-,CAWSAGMGYTF
TRBV5-5,-,CASTLIGHPNEQFF
TRBV5-1,-,CASRYTGGPYYGYTF
TRBV29-1,TRBD1,CSVDGTEGWRLGYTF
TRBV6-5,-,CASTGKTGELFF
TRBV30,-,CAWSVRQVNTEAFF
TRBV7-3,-,CASSFRGSPTDTQYF
TRBV7-9,TRBD1,CASSRDRAGYTF
TRBV27,-,CASSPRENTGELFF
TRBV5-1,-,CASPQPKGDYGYTF
TRBV30,-,CAWKRGFTDTQYF
TRBV5-4,TRBD1,CASSLFSRTGGHEQYF
TRBV11-2,-,CASSFHLSSYNEQFF
TRBV4-1,-,CASSRDRETQYF
TRBV27,TRBD1,CASSSQGVRGEKLFF
TRBV29-1,-,CSVVQIEAFF
TRBV2,-,CASSYLSRVNTEAFF
TRBV5-1,TRBD1,CASSTSGQGAHPVF
TRBV2,TRBD1,CASSKGQGLYEQYF
TRBV7-9,TRBD1,CASSRKRNVGQEDEQFF
TRBV6-1,TRBD2,CAISEPAGRGDNEQFF
TRBV10-3,TRBD2,CAISDTSGSSYNEQFF
TRBV6-1,-,CASSEAPTGRQPQHF